This passage covers 28 T cell receptor beta chains from one sample sequenced in a study of blood T cell repertoires in COVID-19. The table came from immunoSEQ multiplex PCR; TCRdb's copy has only in-frame clones and leaves some out. The repertoire has about 310,000 clones, approximately 90% of them found once; the top ten carry approximately 9.8%. The sample was PBMCs or T cells enriched from blood (not recorded which). These receptors all stem from a woman aged 40 to 50 who had recovered from COVID-19.

The chain employs TRBV27 and TRBJ1-1; D possibly corresponds to TRBD1 (5 bases). CDR3 length: 15 amino acids. Germline assignment: CDR1 MNHEY and CDR2 SMNVEV (reference sequence). The V and J ends lost 3 bases and 1 base respectively, with 12 bases between them. The CDR3 nucleotides are TGTGCCAGCAGTTTTGGGGGGATAGGGAACACTGAAGCTTTCTTT. Protein sequence: CASSFGGIGNTEAFF.

This chain uses TRBV30 with TRBJ1-1, with D perhaps TRBD1 (6 bases). Germline CDR1 GTSNPN, CDR2 SVGIG (reference sequence). The V gene lost 2 bases and the J gene lost 0 bases, with 13 bases spanning the gap. The CDR3 spans 15 residues. The chain's CDR3 is CAWSTPDSVNTEAFF. In DNA form, the CDR3 reads TGTGCCTGGAGTACACCGGACAGCGTGAACACTGAAGCTTTCTTT.

The V call is TRBV24-1, the J call TRBJ2-2; 8 bases fit TRBD1. CDR1 is KGHDR and CDR2 is SFDVKD in the germline V gene. There are 17 residues in the CDR3. J lost 1 base, V lost 4 bases, and 7 bases had no gene match. CDR3 nucleotides: TGTGCCACCAGTGACCCCGGACAGGGCAGGAACACCGGGGAGCTGTTTTTT. Protein: CATSDPGQGRNTGELFF.

This clone was counted once. In nucleotides, the CDR3 is TGTGCCAGCAGCTTCCCGGGGAGGGAGCAGTACTTC. It encodes CASSFPGREQYF. The chain couples TRBV7-9 to TRBJ2-7; a weak D match, TRBD2 (6 bases). Trimming took 3 bases from V and 7 from J, leaving 10 bases between them. In germline, CDR1 is SEHNR, CDR2 FQNEAQ (reference sequence). CDR3 length: 12 amino acids.

The V call is TRBV6-5, the J call TRBJ2-5; D perhaps matches TRBD1 (5 bases). Germline values: CDR1 MNHEY, CDR2 SVGAGI. V was cut by 6 bases and J by 2 bases, with 10 bases left in between. The CDR3 covers 13 residues. The CDR3 spells CASRSTEQETQYF. The CDR3 nucleotides read TGTGCCAGCAGGTCGACAGAACAAGAGACCCAGTACTTC.

The V call is TRBV6-4, the J call TRBJ2-1; 10 bases map to TRBD2. CDR3 length: 14 residues. Trimming at V came to 3 bases and at J to 8 bases, leaving 4 bases not matched to a gene. Germline V gene sequence: CDR1 MRHNA, CDR2 SNTAGT. CDR3 loop: CASSEASGGYEQFF. The CDR3 DNA reads TGTGCCAGCAGTGAGGCTAGCGGGGGCTATGAGCAGTTCTTC.

The J gene is TRBJ2-7, the V gene TRBV5-1, with 9 nucleotides matching TRBD1. Looked up from germline, CDR1 is SGHRS and CDR2 is YFSETQ. The junction had 3 bases not matched to a gene; V was cut back by 3 bases and J by 5 bases. CDR3 length: 13 residues. CDR3 sequence (DNA): TGCGCCAGCAGCTCGGGACAGGGCGACGAGCAGTACTTC. Its protein product is CASSSGQGDEQYF.

The chain couples TRBV6-1 to TRBJ2-7; TRBD1 agrees at 10 bases. Germline V gene sequence: CDR1 MNHNS, CDR2 SASEGT. The CDR3 is 15 amino acids. V dropped 2 bases and J dropped 4; count of bases not matched to a gene: 5. The CDR3: CASSELGTGVYEQYF. CDR3 coding DNA: TGTGCCAGCAGTGAATTGGGGACAGGGGTTTACGAGCAGTACTTC.

V usage is TRBV10-3 and J usage is TRBJ2-7; 13 positions match TRBD2. V lost 4 bases, J lost 2 bases, and 5 bases stayed unmatched. CDR3 length equals 16 residues. In germline, CDR1 is ENHRY, CDR2 SYGVKD. CDR3 region: CAISGGGLAGPYEQYF. The DNA of the CDR3 is TGTGCCATCAGTGGGGGGGGACTAGCGGGACCCTACGAGCAGTACTTC.

The chain joins TRBV9 to TRBJ2-7; D is possibly TRBD1 (6 bases). There are 15 residues in the CDR3. Germline V lookup: CDR1 SGDLS, CDR2 YYNGEE. V lost 2 bases and J lost 6, with 18 bases in between. CDR3 in amino acids: CASSVGDTRSAEQYF. As DNA, the CDR3 is TGTGCCAGCAGCGTGGGGGACACCCGCTCGGCCGAGCAGTACTTC.

With regard to this clone: At the DNA level, this CDR3 is encoded by other sequences in the same sample as well. The gene calls are TRBV7-9 and TRBJ1-1; a weak D match, TRBD1 (5 bases). The length of the CDR3 is 13 residues. Germline values: CDR1 SEHNR, CDR2 FQNEAQ (reference sequence). With 6 bases removed from V and 5 bases from J, the gap between germline ends came to 13 bases. CDR3 bases: TGTGCCAGCAGTCCTCAGGGAAGAACTGAAGCTTTCTTT. The encoded protein is CASSPQGRTEAFF.

This clone was observed a single time. The chain is built from TRBV18 and TRBJ2-1; D may be TRBD2 (6 bases). With 8 bases removed from V and 3 bases from J, the gap between germline ends came to 14 bases. The CDR3 runs 14 residues. Germline values: CDR1 KGHSH, CDR2 LQKENI. This CDR3 reads CASTFGGDYNEQFF. DNA of the CDR3: TGTGCCAGCACCTTCGGCGGGGACTACAATGAGCAGTTCTTC.

J is TRBJ1-6 and V is TRBV28, with D possibly TRBD1 on 6 matching bases. V was shortened by 7 bases and J by 0 bases, with 22 bases between the two germline ends. Germline CDR1 reads MDHEN; CDR2 reads SYDVKM. The CDR3 extends over 19 amino acids. The CDR3: CASTFGGALRSSYNSPLHF. CDR3 nucleotides: TGTGCCAGCACCTTCGGGGGGGCCCTCAGGAGCTCCTATAATTCACCCCTCCACTTT.

The chain recombines TRBV30 with TRBJ1-5; 7 nucleotides match TRBD1. Germline V lookup: CDR1 GTSNPN, CDR2 SVGIG (reference sequence). Trimming took 0 bases from V and 4 from J; bases not matched to a gene: 9. CDR3 length: 16 amino acids. The CDR3 nucleotides read TGTGCCTGGAGTGTACTCTCGGGACAGAAAAATCAGCCCCAGCATTTT. Translating gives CAWSVLSGQKNQPQHF.

The gene calls are TRBV2 and TRBJ1-3; D is perhaps TRBD1 (6 bases). The CDR3 covers 14 residues. Germline-derived CDR1 and CDR2 are SNHLY and FYNNEI. Trimming shortened V by 0 bases and J by 6 bases, and 9 bases separated the two germline ends. The DNA for the CDR3 is TGTGCCAGCAGTGAAGCAACAGGGACAAACACCATATATTTT. It yields the protein CASSEATGTNTIYF.

The chain carries TRBV30 and TRBJ2-5; D not resolved. V was trimmed by 1 base and J by 5 bases, leaving 8 bases between them. CDR1 and CDR2 (germline): GTSNPN, SVGIG (reference sequence). This CDR3 has 12 amino acids. CDR3 sequence: CAWSGLEETQYF. CDR3 bases: TGTGCCTGGAGTGGTCTGGAGGAGACCCAGTACTTC.

The gene calls are TRBV14 and TRBJ1-2; 8 bases are a match to TRBD1. V shed 5 bases and J 6 bases; nucleotides not matched to a gene: 5. The CDR3 runs to 13 residues. CDR1 SGHDN and CDR2 FVKESK come from the germline V gene. The CDR3, as DNA: TGTGCCAGCAGCTATGGGACAGGCCATGGCTACACCTTC. It specifies CASSYGTGHGYTF. Full variable domain (rest looked up from reference TRBV14 and TRBJ1-2): EAGVTQFPSHSVIEKGQTVTLRCDPISGHDNLYWYRRVMGKEIKFLLHFVKESKQDESGMPNNRFLAERTGGTYSTLKVQPAELEDSGVYFCASSYGTGHGYTFGSGTRLTVV.

V usage is TRBV5-6 and J usage is TRBJ2-1; D possibly corresponds to TRBD2 (7 bases). Germline loops: CDR1 SGHDT, CDR2 YYEEEE. CDR3 length: 13 amino acids. Trimming pared 0 bases from V and 9 bases from J, leaving 10 bases between. CDR3 in DNA: TGTGCCAGCAGCTTGGACAGGGAGGGTGAGCAGTTCTTC. Its translation is CASSLDREGEQFF.

About this clone: In the same sample, other DNA sequences code for this CDR3. The gene calls are TRBV19 and TRBJ1-5, with a weak D call TRBD1 (5 bases). Germline assignment: CDR1 LNHDA and CDR2 SQIVND (reference sequence). V shed 5 bases and J shed 7 bases, with 12 bases lying between them. This CDR3 spans 13 amino acids. The CDR3: CASSGQGRQPQHF. CDR3 nucleotides: TGTGCCAGTAGTGGCCAGGGCCGGCAGCCCCAGCATTTT. The whole variable domain, filled in from reference TRBV19 and TRBJ1-5, reads DGGITQSPKYLFRKEGQNVTLSCEQNLNHDAMYWYRQDPGQGLRLIYYSQIVNDFQKGDIAEGYSVSREKKESFPLTVTSAQKNPTAFYLCASSGQGRQPQHFGDGTRLSIL.

The gene calls are TRBV3-1 (or the pseudogene TRBV3-2) and TRBJ2-3; 14 bases match TRBD2. This CDR3 contains 19 residues. V was pared by 0 bases and J by 5 bases, with 10 bases of the junction left unmatched. The germline CDR1 and CDR2 sequences are LGHDT and YNNKEL (reference sequence). Here the CDR3 DNA reads TGTGCCAGCAGCCAAGACCGACTAGCGGGGGGGCGTTGGGGAGATACGCAGTATTTT. The encoded protein is CASSQDRLAGGRWGDTQYF.

The rearrangement uses TRBV7-2 and TRBJ2-7, with TRBD2 identical over 7 bases. This CDR3 has 15 amino acids. The germline V gene encodes CDR1 SGHTA and CDR2 FQGNSA. Germline trimming cut 4 bases from V and 5 bases from J; bases unmatched to any gene: 11. CDR3 coding DNA: TGTGCCAGCAGCTCAATGGGACTACCCCAGGACGAGCAGTACTTC. It translates to CASSSMGLPQDEQYF.

The chain employs TRBV11-2 and TRBJ1-1; D unresolved. Germline lookup yields CDR1 SGHAT and CDR2 FQNNGV. This CDR3 has 16 residues. V lost 6 bases to trimming and J lost 4 bases, with 21 bases between them. CDR3 DNA sequence: TGTGCCAGCAGGTCCACCCTCGGCGGGTACGGCACTGAAGCTTTCTTT. Encoded protein: CASRSTLGGYGTEAFF.

This clone was seen only once. The chain uses TRBV10-3 and TRBJ2-1; D is possibly TRBD1 (7 bases). This CDR3 spans 15 amino acids. Germline CDR1 is ENHRY and CDR2 is SYGVKD. V was shortened by 4 bases and J by 3 bases, with 13 bases between the two germline ends. This CDR3 reads CAISVGQGGYNEQFF. The CDR3 DNA sequence: TGTGCCATCAGTGTCGGGCAGGGGGGCTACAATGAGCAGTTCTTC.

The rearrangement links TRBV2 to TRBJ1-1; 7 positions agree with TRBD1. This CDR3 contains 15 residues. Unmatched junction bases numbered 11, after V lost 5 bases and J lost 5 bases. The germline V gene encodes CDR1 SNHLY and CDR2 FYNNEI. CDR3 DNA sequence: TGTGCCAGCAGTTCAGCGAGGGGGCGGAGGACTGAAGCTTTCTTT. This translates into CASSSARGRRTEAFF.

V gene TRBV5-1 combines with J gene TRBJ2-7, with D uncertain. The V end was cut by 0 bases, the J end by 5 bases, with 12 bases between. CDR1 SGHRS and CDR2 YFSETQ come from the germline V gene. The CDR3 totals 14 residues. The CDR3 DNA follows: TGCGCCAGCAGCTTGGAGTCAGTCCTTAACGAGCAGTACTTC. Translating it yields CASSLESVLNEQYF.

The genes are TRBV11-3 and TRBJ2-1, with 10 bases aligning to TRBD2. V was pared by 0 bases and J by 13 bases, with 6 bases of the junction left unmatched. The germline gives CDR1 SGHNT, CDR2 YENEEA. CDR3 length: 14 residues. CDR3 amino acids: CASSLEASGSHQFF. The DNA of the CDR3 is TGTGCCAGCAGCTTAGAGGCTAGCGGGAGCCACCAGTTCTTC. The full variable domain, in which reference TRBV11-3 and TRBJ2-1 provide the parts outside the CDR3, is EAGVVQSPRYKIIEKKQPVAFWCNPISGHNTLYWYLQNLGQGPELLIRYENEEAVDDSQLPKDRFSAERLKGVDSTLKIQPAELGDSAVYLCASSLEASGSHQFFGPGTRLTVL.

The chain uses TRBV18 and TRBJ2-5; the match to TRBD1 covers 9 bases. Looked up from germline, CDR1 is KGHSH and CDR2 is LQKENI. This CDR3 is 15 amino acids long. J was trimmed by 1 base and V by 0 bases; bases with no gene match: 0. CDR3 sequence: CASSPPGQGQETQYF. CDR3 DNA sequence: TGTGCCAGCTCACCACCGGGACAGGGCCAAGAGACCCAGTACTTC.

J is TRBJ1-4 and V is TRBV5-1, with TRBD1 as a possible D gene (6 bases). The V end was cut by 1 base, the J end by 7 bases, with 14 bases between. The CDR3 is 15 residues long. The V gene's germline CDR1 is SGHRS and CDR2 YFSETQ. Here the CDR3 reads CASSLQTGNSEKLFF. The CDR3 DNA sequence: TGCGCCAGCAGCTTGCAAACAGGGAATAGTGAAAAACTGTTTTTT.